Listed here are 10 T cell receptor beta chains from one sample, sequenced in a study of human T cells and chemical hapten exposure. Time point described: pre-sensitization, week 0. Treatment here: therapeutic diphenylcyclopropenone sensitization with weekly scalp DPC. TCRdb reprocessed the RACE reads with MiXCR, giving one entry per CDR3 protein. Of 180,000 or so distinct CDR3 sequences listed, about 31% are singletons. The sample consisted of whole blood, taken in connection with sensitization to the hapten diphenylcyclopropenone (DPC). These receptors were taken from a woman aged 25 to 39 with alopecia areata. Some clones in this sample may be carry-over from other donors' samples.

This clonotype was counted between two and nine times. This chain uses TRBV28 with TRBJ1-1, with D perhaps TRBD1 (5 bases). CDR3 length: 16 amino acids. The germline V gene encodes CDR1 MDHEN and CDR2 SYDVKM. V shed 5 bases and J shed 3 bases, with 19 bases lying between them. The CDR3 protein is CASSPPLKRGDTEAFF. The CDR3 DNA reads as TGTGCCAGCAGTCCGCCATTAAAGCGAGGGGACACTGAAGCTTTCTTT.

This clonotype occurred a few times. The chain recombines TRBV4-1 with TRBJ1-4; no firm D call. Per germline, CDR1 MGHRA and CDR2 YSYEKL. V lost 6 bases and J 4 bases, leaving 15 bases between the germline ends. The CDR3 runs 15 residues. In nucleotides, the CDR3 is TGCGCCAGCAGGGGAGACCTTTCGAATAATGAAAAACTGTTTTTT. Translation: CASRGDLSNNEKLFF.

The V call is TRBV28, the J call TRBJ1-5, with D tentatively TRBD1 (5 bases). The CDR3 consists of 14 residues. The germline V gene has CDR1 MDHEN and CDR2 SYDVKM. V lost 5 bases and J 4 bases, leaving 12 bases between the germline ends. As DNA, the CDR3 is TGTGCCAGCAGTCTGGACAATCCGAATCAGCCCCAGCATTTT. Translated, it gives CASSLDNPNQPQHF.

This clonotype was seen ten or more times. The CDR3 protein is CASSLTTASTDTQYF. Here the CDR3 DNA reads TGTGCCAGCAGCTTAACCACAGCTAGCACAGATACGCAGTATTTT. This chain links TRBV7-8 with TRBJ2-3, with D uncertain. CDR3 length: 15 amino acids. V was clipped by 2 bases and J by 0 bases, with 9 bases between them. The V gene's germline CDR1 is SGHVS and CDR2 FQNEAQ.

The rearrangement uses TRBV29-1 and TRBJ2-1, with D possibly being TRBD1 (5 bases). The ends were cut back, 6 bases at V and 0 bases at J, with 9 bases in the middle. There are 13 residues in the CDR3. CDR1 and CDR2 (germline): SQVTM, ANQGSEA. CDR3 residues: CSVRTPSYNEQFF. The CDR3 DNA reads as TGCAGCGTAAGGACACCCTCCTACAATGAGCAGTTCTTC.

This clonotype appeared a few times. The CDR3 spells CASSYSMMSGNTEAFF. CDR3 sequence (DNA): TGTGCCAGCAGTTACTCGATGATGAGTGGGAACACTGAAGCTTTCTTT. This chain links TRBV6-2 or TRBV6-3 with TRBJ1-1; no clear D gene. Trimming pared 0 bases from V and 1 base from J, leaving 12 bases between. This CDR3 contains 16 residues. Germline V gives CDR1 MNHEY, CDR2 SVGEGT.

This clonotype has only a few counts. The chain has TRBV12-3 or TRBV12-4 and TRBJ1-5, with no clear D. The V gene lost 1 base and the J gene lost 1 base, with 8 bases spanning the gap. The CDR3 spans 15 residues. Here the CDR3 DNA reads TGTGCCAGCAGTTTAGGGGGAAGCAGCAATCAGCCCCAGCATTTT. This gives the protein CASSLGGSSNQPQHF.

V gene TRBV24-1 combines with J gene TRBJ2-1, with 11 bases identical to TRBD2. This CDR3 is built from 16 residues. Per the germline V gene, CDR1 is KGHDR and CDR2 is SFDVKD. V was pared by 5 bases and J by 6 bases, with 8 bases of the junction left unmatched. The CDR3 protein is CATSGISGRAPNEQFF. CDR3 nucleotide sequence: TGTGCCACCAGTGGGATTAGCGGGAGGGCCCCCAATGAGCAGTTCTTC.

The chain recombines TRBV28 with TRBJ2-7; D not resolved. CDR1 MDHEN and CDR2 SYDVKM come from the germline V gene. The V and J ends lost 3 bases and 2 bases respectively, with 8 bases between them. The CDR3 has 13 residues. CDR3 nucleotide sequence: TGTGCCAGCAGTTTGACGGCCACCTACGAGCAGTACTTC. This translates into CASSLTATYEQYF.

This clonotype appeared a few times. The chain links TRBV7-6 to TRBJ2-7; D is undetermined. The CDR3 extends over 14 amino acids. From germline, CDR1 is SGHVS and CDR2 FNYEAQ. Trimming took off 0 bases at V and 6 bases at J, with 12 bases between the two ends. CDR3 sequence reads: CASSLATAAREQYF. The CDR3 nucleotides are TGTGCCAGCAGCTTAGCGACGGCAGCACGCGAGCAGTACTTC.